Listed here are 8 T cell receptor beta chains from one sample, sequenced in a study of CD8+ T cells in alopecia areata. Following extraction, RNA underwent reverse transcription to cDNA, which served as the sequencing template. Generated by immunoSEQ multiplex PCR, the TCRdb table keeps only in-frame clones and is missing some. The sample gives approximately 140,000 clones, approximately 45% of which show up once; approximately 7% is in the top ten. Sequencing input: CD4+ T cells sorted from blood. The receptors come from a human donor with alopecia areata.

The chain uses TRBV6-5 and TRBJ2-5, with D perhaps TRBD1 (5 bases). CDR3 length: 15 amino acids. Germline V gene data show CDR1 as MNHEY and CDR2 as SVGAGI. Trimming removed 6 bases from V and 0 bases from J, with 14 bases in between. CDR3 bases: TGTGCCAGCAGCGCAATGACAGCAAACCAAGAGACCCAGTACTTC. Its translation is CASSAMTANQETQYF.

This clone has only a few counts. The chain carries TRBV18 and TRBJ2-1; 14 bases map to TRBD2. The CDR3 has 16 residues. Trimming took 1 base from V and 6 from J; bases not matched to a gene: 2. In germline, CDR1 is KGHSH, CDR2 LQKENI. The CDR3: CASSPRGLAGGNEQFF. In DNA form, the CDR3 reads TGTGCCAGCTCACCACGCGGACTAGCGGGAGGCAATGAGCAGTTCTTC.

J is TRBJ2-2 and V is TRBV30; no definite D call. Trimming removed 2 bases from V and 9 bases from J, with 7 bases in between. The CDR3 spans 11 residues. Per germline, CDR1 GTSNPN and CDR2 SVGIG (reference sequence). CDR3 bases: TGTGCCTGGAGTTCGGCGAGGGAGCTGTTTTTT. Translated, it gives CAWSSARELFF.

V and J are TRBV6-5 and TRBJ2-7, with 13 bases aligning to TRBD2. The junction had 5 bases not matched to a gene; V was cut back by 6 bases and J by 3 bases. This CDR3 contains 15 residues. Germline V gives CDR1 MNHEY, CDR2 SVGAGI. The CDR3 loop is CASRILAGGHYEQYF. In nucleotides, the CDR3 is TGTGCCAGCAGAATACTAGCGGGAGGGCACTACGAGCAGTACTTC.

J is TRBJ2-1 and V is TRBV18, with no clear D. This CDR3 spans 16 amino acids. Germline V lookup: CDR1 KGHSH, CDR2 LQKENI. V was shortened by 1 base and J by 0 bases, with 10 bases between the two germline ends. The CDR3: CASSPLVTSSYNEQFF. CDR3 DNA sequence: TGTGCCAGCTCACCACTGGTCACAAGCTCCTACAATGAGCAGTTCTTC.

The chain links TRBV7-3 to TRBJ2-1; D not certain. The CDR3 spans 16 residues. CDR1 is SGHTA and CDR2 is FQGTGA in the germline V gene. The V gene lost 1 base and the J gene lost 4 bases, with 14 bases spanning the gap. The CDR3 is CASSLNLARAYNEQFF. In DNA form, the CDR3 reads TGTGCCAGCAGCTTAAATCTTGCCAGAGCGTACAATGAGCAGTTCTTC.

The gene calls are TRBV15 and TRBJ2-3; 8 nucleotides match TRBD2. The CDR3 contains 14 residues. V gave up 1 base and J gave up 3 bases; unmatched junction bases: 0. Germline CDR1 is LNHNV and CDR2 is YYDKDF (reference sequence). The CDR3 reads CATSRGLATDTQYF. The CDR3 region has the DNA TGTGCCACCAGCAGAGGACTAGCGACAGATACGCAGTATTTT.

This clone was seen a handful of times. This chain uses TRBV18 with TRBJ2-1; 12 nucleotides agree with TRBD2. Germline trimming cut 6 bases from V and 4 bases from J; bases unmatched to any gene: 4. Germline V gives CDR1 KGHSH, CDR2 LQKENI. The CDR3 consists of 15 residues. Here the CDR3 DNA reads TGTGCCAGCTCCCTCGGACTAGCGGGGTACAATGAGCAGTTCTTC. Translated: CASSLGLAGYNEQFF. The variable domain in full, with the rest retrieved from reference TRBV18 and TRBJ2-1, is NAGVMQNPRHLVRRRGQEARLRCSPMKGHSHVYWYRQLPEEGLKFMVYLQKENIIDESGMPKERFSAEFPKEGPSILRIQQVVRGDSAAYFCASSLGLAGYNEQFFGPGTRLTVL.